One and the same sample provided the 26 T cell receptor beta chains below, sequenced in a study of identical twins. One entry per CDR3 protein, called by TCRdb with MiXCR from the 5' RACE reads. The sample carries approximately 210,000 distinct CDR3 sequences, roughly a tenth recorded once. The sequenced sample consisted of memory (CD45RO+) T cells sorted from blood. These receptors originate from a woman between 18 and 30 years old in good health.

Only a few counts were recorded for this clonotype. This rearrangement joins TRBV12-3 or TRBV12-4 to TRBJ2-2, with TRBD1 as a possible D gene (5 bases). V shed 4 bases and J shed 7 bases, with 19 bases lying between them. This CDR3 has 16 amino acids. The CDR3 loop is CASSWAPSGSNGELFF. The CDR3 bases are TGTGCCAGCAGTTGGGCACCTTCAGGGTCGAACGGGGAGCTGTTTTTT.

This clonotype was picked up many times. This rearrangement joins TRBV12-3 or TRBV12-4 to TRBJ2-5; D is ambiguous. V shed 2 bases and J shed 2 bases, with 6 bases lying between them. The CDR3 runs to 13 residues. CDR3 in amino acids: CASSLLGQETQYF. The DNA of the CDR3 is TGTGCCAGCAGTTTACTAGGGCAAGAGACCCAGTACTTC.

This clonotype was detected a few times. This chain connects TRBV7-6 to TRBJ2-3, with D maybe TRBD2 (6 bases). In germline, CDR1 is SGHVS, CDR2 FNYEAQ. CDR3 length: 16 amino acids. The ends were cut back, 1 base at V and 1 base at J, with 12 bases in the middle. For the CDR3, the DNA is TGTGCCAGCAGCTTAGGGGAAGCGGGCCGCACAGATACGCAGTATTTT. Amino acid sequence: CASSLGEAGRTDTQYF.

This clonotype was seen a few times. The V gene is TRBV7-2, the J gene TRBJ2-2; D might be TRBD1 (7 bases). Germline V gene lookup returns CDR1 SGHTA and CDR2 FQGNSA. The CDR3 is 14 amino acids. V was trimmed by 6 bases and J by 5 bases, leaving 13 bases between them. CDR3 protein: CASRSAGGTGELFF. The CDR3 DNA sequence: TGTGCCAGCAGAAGTGCAGGGGGGACCGGGGAGCTGTTTTTT.

CDR3 sequence reads: CASGQGSYEQYF. The CDR3 DNA sequence: TGTGCCAGCGGTCAAGGTTCCTACGAGCAGTACTTC. The chain is built from TRBV6-2 or TRBV6-3 and TRBJ2-7; unclear D gene. The CDR3 sequence is 12 residues long. V lost 8 bases to trimming and J lost 1 base, with 9 bases between them. From germline, CDR1 is MNHEY and CDR2 SVGEGT.

This chain connects TRBV6-1 to TRBJ1-2; D unclear. V was shortened by 3 bases and J by 7 bases, with 15 bases between the two germline ends. Germline V lookup: CDR1 MNHNS, CDR2 SASEGT. This CDR3 contains 14 residues. CDR3 DNA sequence: TGTGCCAGCAGTGACAATGGGGTCTCGGGTGGCTACACCTTC. Protein: CASSDNGVSGGYTF.

The chain has TRBV6-1 and TRBJ1-2; D is unresolved. Between the trimmed V and J ends, which lost 7 bases and 4 bases, there was a span of 13 bases. The CDR3 contains 13 residues. The germline gives CDR1 MNHNS, CDR2 SASEGT. CDR3 sequence reads: CASTQSGLYGYTF. CDR3 nucleotides: TGTGCCAGCACGCAGTCGGGCCTCTATGGCTACACCTTC.

This clonotype came up many times. The V and J genes are TRBV5-6 and TRBJ1-4; 7 positions agree with TRBD1. The CDR3 has 18 residues. Germline loops: CDR1 SGHDT, CDR2 YYEEEE. The J segment lost 2 bases and the V segment lost 1 base, leaving 11 bases of the junction unmatched. The CDR3 region is CASSLLLTGRRTNEKLFF. CDR3 DNA sequence: TGTGCCAGCAGCTTGTTATTGACAGGGCGGCGGACTAATGAAAAACTGTTTTTT.

The sample holds a few counts of this clonotype. The chain recombines TRBV7-8 with TRBJ2-7, with D unclear. From germline, CDR1 is SGHVS and CDR2 FQNEAQ. Trimming cost V 2 bases and J 0 bases, with 8 bases left between them. This CDR3 region has 14 residues. The CDR3 region is CASSLIDTSYEQYF. The DNA of the CDR3 is TGTGCCAGCAGCTTAATTGACACCTCCTACGAGCAGTACTTC.

This clonotype was seen a handful of times. V usage is TRBV7-6 and J usage is TRBJ1-1; 7 bases fit TRBD1. The CDR3 loop spans 14 amino acids. Germline assignment: CDR1 SGHVS and CDR2 FNYEAQ. V lost 5 bases to trimming and J lost 5 bases; unmatched junction nucleotides: 8. The CDR3 nucleotides read TGTGCCAGCAGCCCAGGACAGGTCGGGACTGAAGCTTTCTTT. This sequence encodes CASSPGQVGTEAFF.

In this sample, this clonotype turned up a few times. As DNA, the CDR3 is TGTGCCATCAGTGAGGAGGAAGGCACCATATATTTT. Encoded protein: CAISEEEGTIYF. V and J are TRBV10-3 and TRBJ1-3; D gene uncertain. V shed 2 bases and J shed 9 bases, with 8 bases lying between them. CDR1 and CDR2 from the germline V gene are ENHRY and SYGVKD. The CDR3 length is 12 residues.

This clonotype was detected ten times or more. V is TRBV9 and J is TRBJ2-7, with TRBD2 identical over 13 bases. Germline assignment: CDR1 SGDLS and CDR2 YYNGEE. V lost 7 bases, J lost 4 bases, and 8 bases stayed unmatched. The CDR3 runs 15 residues. CDR3 in amino acids: CASAPTSGGVYEQYF. CDR3 nucleotides: TGTGCCAGCGCTCCAACTAGCGGGGGGGTTTACGAGCAGTACTTC.

V and J are TRBV19 and TRBJ1-1; D unclear. The CDR3 runs 15 residues. The germline V gene has CDR1 LNHDA and CDR2 SQIVND (reference sequence). V lost 3 bases and J lost 1, with 12 bases in between. The chain's CDR3 is CASSITNSPNTEAFF. CDR3 DNA: TGTGCCAGTAGTATCACCAACAGCCCGAACACTGAAGCTTTCTTT. Filled out from reference TRBV19 and TRBJ1-1, the complete variable domain reads DGGITQSPKYLFRKEGQNVTLSCEQNLNHDAMYWYRQDPGQGLRLIYYSQIVNDFQKGDIAEGYSVSREKKESFPLTVTSAQKNPTAFYLCASSITNSPNTEAFFGQGTRLTVV.

This clonotype was counted a few times. The gene calls are TRBV4-1 and TRBJ2-5; D perhaps matches TRBD1 (6 bases). The CDR3 is made up of 15 amino acids. Trimming shortened V by 4 bases and J by 4 bases, and 16 bases separated the two germline ends. Per the germline V gene, CDR1 is MGHRA and CDR2 is YSYEKL. Written as DNA, the CDR3 is TGCGCCAGCAGCCCGCGGCAGGGGTCGGGAGAGACCCAGTACTTC. Its translation: CASSPRQGSGETQYF.

This clonotype has at least ten counts. The CDR3 spells CASSSGVDSPLHF. The CDR3 bases are TGTGCCAGCAGCTCAGGGGTGGATTCACCCCTCCACTTT. The J gene is TRBJ1-6, the V gene TRBV7-9, with D possibly matching TRBD1 (6 bases). Trimming took off 4 bases at V and 8 bases at J, with 9 bases between the two ends. Germline V gene sequence: CDR1 SEHNR, CDR2 FQNEAQ (reference sequence). The CDR3 has 13 amino acids.

This clonotype has at least ten counts. The rearrangement links TRBV30 to TRBJ2-1; no clear D. The CDR3 totals 13 residues. V was shortened by 2 bases and J by 0 bases, with 5 bases between the two germline ends. The germline gives CDR1 GTSNPN, CDR2 SVGIG (reference sequence). CDR3 in DNA: TGTGCCTGGAGTTGGGGCTCCTACAATGAGCAGTTCTTC. The encoded protein is CAWSWGSYNEQFF.

V is TRBV29-1 and J is TRBJ1-2; the D gene is possibly TRBD1 (5 bases). With 3 bases removed from V and 5 bases from J, the gap between germline ends came to 7 bases. Germline assignment: CDR1 SQVTM and CDR2 ANQGSEA. The CDR3 has 11 residues. The CDR3 sequence is CSVDPGYGYTF. For the CDR3, the DNA is TGCAGCGTTGACCCAGGGTATGGCTACACCTTC.

The chain recombines TRBV2 with TRBJ2-2; possibly TRBD2 for D (7 bases). Germline CDR1 reads SNHLY; CDR2 reads FYNNEI. The V end lost 6 bases, the J end lost 7 bases, and 18 bases lay between the germline ends. The CDR3 runs 15 residues. The CDR3: CASSDKGGEFGELFF. The DNA of the CDR3 is TGTGCCAGCAGCGACAAGGGGGGGGAATTCGGGGAGCTGTTTTTT.

The CDR3 spells CASTGEGADTQYF. The CDR3 nucleotides are TGTGCCAGCACAGGGGAGGGTGCAGATACGCAGTATTTT. V gene TRBV6-4 combines with J gene TRBJ2-3; tentatively, D is TRBD2 (7 bases). The CDR3 contains 13 residues. The germline V gene has CDR1 MRHNA and CDR2 SNTAGT. V was clipped by 7 bases and J by 4 bases, with 12 bases between them.

This clonotype was found a few times. The rearrangement uses TRBV7-3 and TRBJ2-1; 14 nucleotides line up with TRBD2. J gave up 7 bases and V 5 bases, and 7 bases lay outside the gene matches. This CDR3 region has 16 residues. Germline V CDR1 and CDR2: SGHTA, FQGTGA. The CDR3 spells CASSLTSGGAGNEQFF. The CDR3 DNA follows: TGTGCCAGCAGCCTGACTAGCGGGGGGGCCGGAAATGAGCAGTTCTTC.

This clonotype has just a few counts. The rearrangement links TRBV11-1 to TRBJ1-1; D unresolved. The V gene lost 0 bases and the J gene lost 6 bases, with 5 bases spanning the gap. The CDR3 extends over 12 amino acids. Germline CDR1 and CDR2: SGHAT and FQDESV (reference sequence). Here the CDR3 DNA reads TGTGCCAGCAGCTTAGCAGGGTCTGAAGCTTTCTTT. Translating it yields CASSLAGSEAFF.

This clonotype was seen at least ten times. The chain combines TRBV6-6 with TRBJ2-7; D perhaps matches TRBD1 (5 bases). From germline, CDR1 is MNHNY and CDR2 SVGAGI (reference sequence). CDR3 length equals 12 residues. Between the trimmed V and J ends, which lost 6 bases and 1 base, there was a span of 7 bases. CDR3 sequence (DNA): TGTGCCAGCAGCCGACAGTCCTACGAGCAGTACTTC. It translates to CASSRQSYEQYF.

This clonotype was seen more than once but under ten times. The gene calls are TRBV20-1 and TRBJ2-7; D unresolved. The CDR3 has 13 residues. The V gene's germline CDR1 is DFQATT and CDR2 SNEGSKA (reference sequence). The V end lost 0 bases, the J end lost 2 bases, and 8 bases lay between the germline ends. CDR3 in DNA: TGCAGTGCTAGAGAACTGTATACCTACGAGCAGTACTTC. This gives the protein CSARELYTYEQYF.

The chain carries TRBV10-3 and TRBJ2-7; D not resolved. From germline, CDR1 is ENHRY and CDR2 SYGVKD. Trimming shortened V by 7 bases and J by 3 bases, and 13 bases separated the two germline ends. The CDR3 runs 13 residues. The CDR3 DNA is TGTGCCATCAACAGTCCACTACTCTACGAGCAGTACTTC. This sequence encodes CAINSPLLYEQYF.

The sample holds a few counts of this clonotype. The rearrangement joins TRBV6-1 to TRBJ1-2; no clear D gene. Germline-derived CDR1 and CDR2 are MNHNS and SASEGT. The CDR3 consists of 14 residues. Trimming removed 6 bases at V and 5 bases at J, with 16 bases between. The CDR3 region is CASSRAGQIYGYTF. The CDR3, as DNA: TGTGCCAGCAGCCGAGCCGGGCAGATATATGGCTACACCTTC.

This clonotype came up a few times. V and J are TRBV12-3 or TRBV12-4 and TRBJ2-5; 10 positions agree with TRBD2. V was pared by 7 bases and J by 3 bases, with 14 bases of the junction left unmatched. CDR3 length: 17 amino acids. CDR3 region: CASTPWAGLAGEETQYF. The CDR3 DNA reads as TGTGCCAGCACCCCTTGGGCTGGGCTAGCGGGGGAAGAGACCCAGTACTTC.